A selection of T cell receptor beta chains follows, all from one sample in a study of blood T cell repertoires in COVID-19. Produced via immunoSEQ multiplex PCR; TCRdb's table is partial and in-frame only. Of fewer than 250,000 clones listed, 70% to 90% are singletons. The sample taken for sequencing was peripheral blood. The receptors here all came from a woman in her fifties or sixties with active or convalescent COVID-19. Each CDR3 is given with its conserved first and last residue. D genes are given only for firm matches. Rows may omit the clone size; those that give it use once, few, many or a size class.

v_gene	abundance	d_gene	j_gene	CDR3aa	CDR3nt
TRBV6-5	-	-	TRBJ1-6	CASSYSGPYNSPLHF	TGTGCCAGCAGTTACAGCGGCCCGTATAATTCACCCCTCCACTTT
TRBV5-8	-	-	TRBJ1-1	CASSHPRARAFF	TGTGCCAGCAGCCACCCGAGGGCTAGAGCTTTCTTT
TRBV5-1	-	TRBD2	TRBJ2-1	CASSLPGLAGAAYNEQFF	TGCGCCAGCAGCTTGCCGGGACTAGCGGGAGCCGCATACAATGAGCAGTTCTTC
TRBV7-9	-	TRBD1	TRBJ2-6	CASDRAGANVLTF	TGTGCCAGTGACAGGGCCGGGGCCAACGTCCTGACTTTC
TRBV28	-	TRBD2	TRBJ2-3	CASSSGGAEDTQYF	TGTGCCAGCAGTTCCGGGGGGGCTGAAGATACGCAGTATTTT
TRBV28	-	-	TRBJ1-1	CASSRQGLNTEAFF	TGTGCCAGCAGTCGTCAGGGATTGAACACTGAAGCTTTCTTT
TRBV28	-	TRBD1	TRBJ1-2	CASRIQGYYGYTF	TGTGCCAGCAGAATACAGGGGTACTATGGCTACACCTTC
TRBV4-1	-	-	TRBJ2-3	CASSQEQVFRDTQYF	TGCGCCAGCAGCCAAGAGCAGGTTTTTAGAGATACGCAGTATTTT
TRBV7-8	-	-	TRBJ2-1	CASRGGKSNEQFF	TGTGCCAGCCGTGGGGGCAAAAGCAATGAGCAGTTCTTC
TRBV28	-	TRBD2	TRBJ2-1	CASSARLAGEEEQFF	TGTGCCAGCAGCGCCCGACTAGCGGGAGAAGAGGAGCAGTTCTTC
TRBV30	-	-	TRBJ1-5	CAWSVQGQGNQPQHF	TGTGCCTGGAGTGTGCAAGGGCAGGGAAACCAGCCCCAGCATTTT
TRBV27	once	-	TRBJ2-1	CASSFRGYNEQFF	TGTGCCAGCAGTTTTAGGGGGTACAATGAGCAGTTCTTC
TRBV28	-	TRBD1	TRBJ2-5	CASSLGGQGMETQYF	TGTGCCAGCAGCCTAGGGGGACAGGGTATGGAGACCCAGTACTTC
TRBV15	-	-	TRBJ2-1	CATSRVNRAGNEQFF	TGTGCCACCAGCAGAGTGAACAGGGCCGGCAATGAGCAGTTCTTC
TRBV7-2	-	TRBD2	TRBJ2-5	CASSFGGVGTQYF	TGTGCCAGCAGCTTCGGGGGGGTCGGGACCCAGTACTTC
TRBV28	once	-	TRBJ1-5	CASSPGDKGTEYSNQPQHF	TGTGCCAGCAGTCCCGGGGACAAGGGGACGGAATATAGCAATCAGCCCCAGCATTTT
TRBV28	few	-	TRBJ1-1	CASSPRTEAFF	TGTGCCAGCAGCCCCCGGACTGAAGCTTTCTTT